The rows below give T cell receptor beta chains drawn from one sample of a study of vaccination effects on CD4 cells after COVID-19. The antigens of these receptors remain unknown. Method: immunoSEQ multiplex PCR; TCRdb's copy keeps in-frame clones and lacks some. The sample shows 71,000 or so clones, about 65% of them seen only once. Sequenced here: CD4+ T cells from PBMCs cultured with HCoV-OC43 spike peptides, sampled before COVID-19 vaccination. These TCRs come from a human donor who received a COVID-19 vaccine. Both conserved end residues are part of each CDR3. Clone size is not always given. Where it is, it says once, few, many or a class for expanded clones.

v_call: TRBV19
clone_size: .
cdr3_aa: CASSHFSGTRNTEAFF

v_call: TRBV5-5
clone_size: .
cdr3_aa: CASSLRLQGRDNQPQHF

v_call: TRBV7-2
clone_size: .
cdr3_aa: CASSLDFVGLSNEKLFF

v_call: TRBV5-1
clone_size: .
cdr3_aa: CASSVTGGLTDTQYF

v_call: TRBV3-1/TRBV3-2
clone_size: once
cdr3_aa: CASSQGWGGTEAFF

v_call: TRBV10-3
clone_size: .
cdr3_aa: CAISGGAAIYGYTF

v_call: TRBV7-2
clone_size: .
cdr3_aa: CASSLLGTGLPNQPQHF

v_call: TRBV2
clone_size: .
cdr3_aa: CASRTGFFGGYTF

v_call: TRBV7-8
clone_size: .
cdr3_aa: CASSPRRGLASGEQFF

v_call: TRBV7-9
clone_size: .
cdr3_aa: CASSLPPRGTQYF

v_call: TRBV7-2
clone_size: .
cdr3_aa: CASSLVGTARQPQHF

v_call: TRBV3-1/TRBV3-2
clone_size: .
cdr3_aa: CASSQNLGGGGRRANYGYTF

v_call: TRBV18
clone_size: .
cdr3_aa: CASSPSPGETQYF

v_call: TRBV19
clone_size: .
cdr3_aa: CASTSGNYNSPLHF

v_call: TRBV4-1
clone_size: .
cdr3_aa: CACRSPGRGYTF

v_call: TRBV5-1
clone_size: .
cdr3_aa: CASSLAGLPSGNTIYF

v_call: TRBV11-2
clone_size: .
cdr3_aa: CASSSTQLAGERETQYF

v_call: TRBV18
clone_size: few
cdr3_aa: CASSPPTLGQPQHF

v_call: TRBV5-1
clone_size: .
cdr3_aa: CASSQDRARTYGYTF

v_call: TRBV9
clone_size: .
cdr3_aa: CASSPDTSGGATDTQYF

v_call: TRBV7-2
clone_size: once
cdr3_aa: CASSSGPGTGIGELFF

v_call: TRBV19
clone_size: .
cdr3_aa: CASSIGGRTDTQYF

v_call: TRBV9
clone_size: .
cdr3_aa: CASSPTQRGDTQYF